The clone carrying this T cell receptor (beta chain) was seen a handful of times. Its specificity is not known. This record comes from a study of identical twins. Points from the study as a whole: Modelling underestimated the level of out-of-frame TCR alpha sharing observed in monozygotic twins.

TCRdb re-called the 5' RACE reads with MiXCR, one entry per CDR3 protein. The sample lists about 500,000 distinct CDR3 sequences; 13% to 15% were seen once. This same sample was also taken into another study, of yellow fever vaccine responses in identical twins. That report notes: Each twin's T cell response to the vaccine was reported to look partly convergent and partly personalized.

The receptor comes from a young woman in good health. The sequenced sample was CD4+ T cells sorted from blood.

This chain's CDR3 is CASSTDRQTSYEQYF. CDR3 DNA sequence: TGTGCCAGCAGCACGGACAGGCAGACCTCCTACGAGCAGTACTTC. This rearrangement joins TRBV7-9 to TRBJ2-7, with 7 bases matching TRBD1. The CDR3 spans 15 residues. With V trimmed by 5 bases and J by 0 bases, 7 bases remained unmatched. The germline CDR1 and CDR2 sequences are SEHNR and FQNEAQ (reference sequence). The whole variable domain, filled in from reference TRBV7-9 and TRBJ2-7, reads DTGVSQNPRHKITKRGQNVTFRCDPISEHNRLYWYRQTLGQGPEFLTYFQNEAQLEKSRLLSDRFSAERPKGSFSTLEIQRTEQGDSAMYLCASSTDRQTSYEQYFGPGTRLTVT.